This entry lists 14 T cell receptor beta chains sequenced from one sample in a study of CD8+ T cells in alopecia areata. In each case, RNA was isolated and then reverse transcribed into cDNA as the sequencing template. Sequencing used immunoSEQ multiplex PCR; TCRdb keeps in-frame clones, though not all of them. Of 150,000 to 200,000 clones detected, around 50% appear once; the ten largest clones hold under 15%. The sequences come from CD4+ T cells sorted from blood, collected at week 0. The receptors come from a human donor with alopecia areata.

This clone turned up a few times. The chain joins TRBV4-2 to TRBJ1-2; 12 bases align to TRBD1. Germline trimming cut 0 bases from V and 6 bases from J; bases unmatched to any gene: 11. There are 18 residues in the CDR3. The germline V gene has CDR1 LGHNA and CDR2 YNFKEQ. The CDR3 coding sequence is TGTGCCAGCAGCCAAGATCTCGGGACAGGGGGCTCCTCAGATGGCTACACCTTC. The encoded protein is CASSQDLGTGGSSDGYTF.

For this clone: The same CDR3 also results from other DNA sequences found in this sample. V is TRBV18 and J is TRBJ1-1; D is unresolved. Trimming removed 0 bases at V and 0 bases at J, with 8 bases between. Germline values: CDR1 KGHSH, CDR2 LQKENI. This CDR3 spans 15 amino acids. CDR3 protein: CASSPPLSMNTEAFF. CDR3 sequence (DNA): TGTGCCAGCTCACCACCTCTGTCCATGAACACTGAAGCTTTCTTT.

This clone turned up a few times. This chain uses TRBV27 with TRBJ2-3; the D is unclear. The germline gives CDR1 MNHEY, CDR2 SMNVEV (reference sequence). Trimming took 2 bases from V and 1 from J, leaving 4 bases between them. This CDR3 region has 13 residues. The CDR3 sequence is CASSLRRTDTQYF. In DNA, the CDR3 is TGTGCCAGCAGTTTACGGCGCACAGATACGCAGTATTTT.

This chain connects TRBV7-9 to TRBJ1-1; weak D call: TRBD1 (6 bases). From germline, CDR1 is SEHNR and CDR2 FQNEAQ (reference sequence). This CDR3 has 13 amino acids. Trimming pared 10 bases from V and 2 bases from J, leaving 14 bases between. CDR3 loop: CATGGQPNTEAFF. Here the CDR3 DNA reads TGTGCCACGGGGGGGCAGCCCAACACTGAAGCTTTCTTT.

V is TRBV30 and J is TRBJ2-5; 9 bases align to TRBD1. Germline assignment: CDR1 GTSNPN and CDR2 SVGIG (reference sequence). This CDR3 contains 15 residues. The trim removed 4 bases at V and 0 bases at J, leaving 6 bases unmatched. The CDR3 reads CAWNEGDRDQETQYF. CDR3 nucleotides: TGTGCCTGGAACGAGGGGGACAGGGACCAAGAGACCCAGTACTTC.

CDR3 nucleotide sequence: TGTGCCTGGGACAGGAACTATGGCTACACCTTC. Protein sequence: CAWDRNYGYTF. The chain couples TRBV30 to TRBJ1-2; D perhaps matches TRBD1 (6 bases). The germline V and J ends were trimmed by 5 bases and 2 bases, with 6 bases remaining between them. The CDR3 is 11 residues long. Germline CDR1 is GTSNPN and CDR2 is SVGIG (reference sequence).

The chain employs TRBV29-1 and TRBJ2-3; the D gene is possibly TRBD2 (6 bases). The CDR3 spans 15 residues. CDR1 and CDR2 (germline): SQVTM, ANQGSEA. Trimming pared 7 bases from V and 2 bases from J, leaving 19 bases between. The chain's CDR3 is CSGQGSGLHTDTQYF. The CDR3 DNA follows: TGCAGCGGCCAAGGGTCGGGACTTCACACAGATACGCAGTATTTT.

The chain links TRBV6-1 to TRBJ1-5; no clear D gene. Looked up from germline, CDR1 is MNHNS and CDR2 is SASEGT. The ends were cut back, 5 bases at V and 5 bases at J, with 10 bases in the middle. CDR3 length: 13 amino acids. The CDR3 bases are TGTGCCAGCAGTTGGGTGAAGGATCAGCCCCAGCATTTT. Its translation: CASSWVKDQPQHF.

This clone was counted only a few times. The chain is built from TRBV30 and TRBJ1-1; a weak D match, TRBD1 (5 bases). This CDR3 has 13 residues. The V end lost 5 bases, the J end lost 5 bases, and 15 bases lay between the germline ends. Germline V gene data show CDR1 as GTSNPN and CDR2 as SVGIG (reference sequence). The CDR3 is CAWARLEGTEAFF. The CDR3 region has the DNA TGTGCCTGGGCCAGACTGGAGGGGACTGAAGCTTTCTTT.

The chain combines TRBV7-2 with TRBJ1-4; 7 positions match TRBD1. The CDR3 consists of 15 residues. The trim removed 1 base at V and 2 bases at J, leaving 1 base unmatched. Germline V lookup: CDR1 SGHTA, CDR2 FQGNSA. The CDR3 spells CASSLGRGTNEKLFF. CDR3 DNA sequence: TGTGCCAGCAGCTTAGGCAGGGGGACTAATGAAAAACTGTTTTTT.

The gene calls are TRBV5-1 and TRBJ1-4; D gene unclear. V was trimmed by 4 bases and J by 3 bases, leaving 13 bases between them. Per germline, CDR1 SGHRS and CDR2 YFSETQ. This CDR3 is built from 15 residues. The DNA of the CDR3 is TGCGCCAGCAGCCTTTTTGAAGGGCCTAATGAAAAACTGTTTTTT. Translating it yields CASSLFEGPNEKLFF. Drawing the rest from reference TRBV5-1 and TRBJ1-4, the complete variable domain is KAGVTQTPRYLIKTRGQQVTLSCSPISGHRSVSWYQQTPGQGLQFLFEYFSETQRNKGNFPGRFSGRQFSNSRSEMNVSTLELGDSALYLCASSLFEGPNEKLFFGSGTQLSVL.

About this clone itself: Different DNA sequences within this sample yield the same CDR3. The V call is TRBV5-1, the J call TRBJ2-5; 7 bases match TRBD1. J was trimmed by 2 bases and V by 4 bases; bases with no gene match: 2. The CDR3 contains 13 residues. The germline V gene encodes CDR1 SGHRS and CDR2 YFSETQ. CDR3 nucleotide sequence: TGCGCCAGCAGCCTGGGACAGCAAGAGACCCAGTACTTC. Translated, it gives CASSLGQQETQYF.

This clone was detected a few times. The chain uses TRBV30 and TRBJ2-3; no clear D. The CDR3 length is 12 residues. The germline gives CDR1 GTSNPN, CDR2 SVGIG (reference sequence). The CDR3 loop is CGWAGGADTQYF. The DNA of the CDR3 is TGTGGGTGGGCAGGCGGAGCAGATACGCAGTATTTT. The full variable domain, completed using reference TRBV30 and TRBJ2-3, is SQTIHQWPATLVQPVGSPLSLECTVEGTSNPNLYWYRQAAGRGLQLLFYSVGIGQISSEVPQNLSASRPQDRQFILSSKKLLLSDSGFYLCGWAGGADTQYFGPGTRLTVL.

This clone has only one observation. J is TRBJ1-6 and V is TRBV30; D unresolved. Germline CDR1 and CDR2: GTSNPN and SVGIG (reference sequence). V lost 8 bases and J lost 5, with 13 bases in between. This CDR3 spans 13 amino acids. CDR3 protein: CAAGRLNNSPLHF. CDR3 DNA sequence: TGTGCCGCCGGACGCCTCAATAATTCACCCCTCCACTTT.